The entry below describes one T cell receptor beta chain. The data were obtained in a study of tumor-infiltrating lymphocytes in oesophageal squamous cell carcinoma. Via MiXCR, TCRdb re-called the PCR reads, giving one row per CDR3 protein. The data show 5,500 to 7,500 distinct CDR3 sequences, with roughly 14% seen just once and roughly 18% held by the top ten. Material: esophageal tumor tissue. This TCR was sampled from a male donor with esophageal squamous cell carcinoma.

Here the CDR3 DNA reads TGTGCCAGCTCACCAGGGTCCCAGAACACTGAAGCTTTCTTT. As protein: CASSPGSQNTEAFF. The chain uses TRBV18 and TRBJ1-1, with no clear D. The V and J ends lost 2 bases and 1 base respectively, with 8 bases between them. Germline CDR1 KGHSH, CDR2 LQKENI. The CDR3 is 14 amino acids. The complete variable domain, with remaining parts taken from reference TRBV18 and TRBJ1-1, reads NAGVMQNPRHLVRRRGQEARLRCSPMKGHSHVYWYRQLPEEGLKFMVYLQKENIIDESGMPKERFSAEFPKEGPSILRIQQVVRGDSAAYFCASSPGSQNTEAFFGQGTRLTVV.